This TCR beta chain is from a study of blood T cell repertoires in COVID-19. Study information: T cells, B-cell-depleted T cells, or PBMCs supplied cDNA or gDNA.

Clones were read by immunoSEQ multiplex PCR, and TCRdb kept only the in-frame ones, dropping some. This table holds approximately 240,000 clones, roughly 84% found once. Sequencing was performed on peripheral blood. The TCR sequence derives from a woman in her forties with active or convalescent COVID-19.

The CDR3 DNA follows: TGTGCCAGCAGCCTACGGTCTAGCAATCAGCCCCAGCATTTT. Protein product: CASSLRSSNQPQHF. The chain carries TRBV7-9 and TRBJ1-5, with unresolved D. CDR1 and CDR2 from the germline V gene are SEHNR and FQNEAQ (reference sequence). With 5 bases removed from V and 0 bases from J, the gap between germline ends came to 8 bases. The CDR3 is made up of 14 amino acids.